One and the same sample provided the 4 T cell receptor beta chains below, sequenced in a study of blood T cell repertoires in COVID-19. Sequencing was performed with immunoSEQ multiplex PCR; in TCRdb, only in-frame clones are kept and a portion is missing. The sample lists some 130,000 clones, roughly 83% seen once, with 16% in the top ten. The source material was peripheral blood. Receptors were obtained from a woman in her forties or fifties with acute or convalescent COVID-19.

A few counts support this clone. The genes are TRBV12-3 or TRBV12-4 and TRBJ1-2; D not resolved. Trimming pared 4 bases from V and 2 bases from J, leaving 5 bases between. CDR3 length: 12 residues. CDR3 sequence: CASSYENYGYTF. CDR3 sequence (DNA): TGTGCCAGCAGTTACGAGAACTATGGCTACACCTTC.

This rearrangement joins TRBV3-1 (or the pseudogene TRBV3-2) to TRBJ1-5; possibly TRBD1 for D (5 bases). This CDR3 has 16 amino acids. The V gene's germline CDR1 is LGHDT and CDR2 YNNKEL (reference sequence). Trimming removed 4 bases at V and 6 bases at J, with 19 bases between. DNA of the CDR3: TGTGCCAGCAGCCGTTCGGGAGGGGCAGCCGCTCAGCCCCAGCATTTT. Translation gives CASSRSGGAAAQPQHF.

V usage is TRBV5-4 and J usage is TRBJ2-1, with 12 bases matching TRBD2. Germline trimming cut 4 bases from V and 3 bases from J; bases unmatched to any gene: 8. The CDR3 has 17 amino acids. Per germline, CDR1 SGHNT and CDR2 YYREEE (reference sequence). The CDR3 sequence: CASSQLAGGRNYNEQFF. The CDR3, as DNA: TGTGCCAGCAGCCAACTAGCGGGGGGACGCAACTACAATGAGCAGTTCTTC. Combining the CDR3 with reference TRBV5-4 and TRBJ2-1 gives the whole variable domain ETGVTQSPTHLIKTRGQQVTLRCSSQSGHNTVSWYQQALGQGPQFIFQYYREEENGRGNFPPRFSGLQFPNYSSELNVNALELDDSALYLCASSQLAGGRNYNEQFFGPGTRLTVL.

This chain links TRBV5-1 with TRBJ1-1, with D tentatively TRBD1 (6 bases). This CDR3 spans 14 amino acids. Deletions cut 0 bases from V and 4 bases from J, with 10 bases between. Germline-derived CDR1 and CDR2 are SGHRS and YFSETQ. CDR3 sequence (DNA): TGCGCCAGCAGCTTGGATGGGGGCGGCACTGAAGCTTTCTTT. Its protein is CASSLDGGGTEAFF.